The following is a T cell receptor beta chain sequence with its context. These data originate in a study of blood T cell repertoires in COVID-19. The overall study: Sites in the United States, Italy and Spain provided acute and convalescent COVID-19 samples. PBMCs, B-cell-depleted T cells, or T cells provided the cDNA or gDNA that made up the material.

The CDR3 runs to 13 residues. Trimming removed 3 bases at V and 7 bases at J, with 10 bases between. CDR1 and CDR2 from the germline V gene are SEHNR and FQNEAQ (reference sequence). Authors' analysis steps: For nucleated cells, counts were estimated from reference gene primer amplification. The protocol was immunoSEQ multiplex PCR, while the TCRdb copy is restricted to in-frame clones and leaves out a portion. V, J and clone size are those of that table, while D and trimming were read from the DNA. Of under 350,000 clones in the sample, 80% to 95% were seen once. Enrolment of Seattle patients took place during active infection, and they were followed longitudinally.

The J gene is TRBJ2-1, the V gene TRBV7-9, with D possibly matching TRBD1 (5 bases). Source material: peripheral blood. This TCR was recovered from a woman aged 25 to 39 with COVID-19, enrolled during active disease. The CDR3 region is CASSFDSRNEQFF. CDR3 DNA sequence: TGTGCCAGCAGCTTCGACAGTAGAAATGAGCAGTTCTTC.